This T cell receptor beta chain was captured in a study of vaccination and CD4 T cells after COVID-19. For the study at large: The stimulating agents, overlapping spike peptides, came from SARS-CoV-2, HCoV-NL63, HCoV-OC43 and HCoV-229E. Control cultures received a CEFX pool, an HIV-1 Nef pool, or no peptide.

Treatment defined: approximately nine-day PBMC culture with coronavirus spike peptide pools or control peptides (ViraFEST assay). ViraFEST sequenced TCRs after peptide-pool expansion of antigen-specific T cells. Trimming left V 7 bases short and J 0 bases short, with 8 bases between. The CDR3 is 14 amino acids. Germline V gene data show CDR1 as KGHDR and CDR2 as SFDVKD. Worth noting for this clonotype: No antigen is known for it.

The study sequenced cultured CD4+ T cell DNA using the Oncomine TCR Beta short-read assay. DNA came from CD4+ T cells after culture. A single record per CDR3 protein comes from TCRdb applying MiXCR to the PCR reads. The sample lists approximately 20,000 distinct CDR3 sequences, around half occurring once. J is TRBJ2-2 and V is TRBV24-1; D not certain. The clonotype comes from a human donor who had recovered from COVID-19. The material sequenced was CD4+ T cells from blood, cultured in vitro, taken after SARS-CoV-2 vaccination. The CDR3 coding sequence is TGTGCCACCAGAGGACCCACGAACACCGGGGAGCTGTTTTTT. This sequence encodes CATRGPTNTGELFF.